There are a few counts of the clone carrying this T cell receptor (beta chain). In the same sample, other DNA sequences code for this CDR3. The data derive from a study of blood T cell repertoires in COVID-19. Sequencing was performed with immunoSEQ multiplex PCR; in TCRdb, only in-frame clones are kept and a portion is missing. Of approximately 80,000 clones in the sample, roughly 73% were seen once. The CDR3 runs 15 residues. Between the trimmed V and J ends, which lost 1 base and 4 bases, there was a span of 12 bases. In germline, CDR1 is SGHRS, CDR2 YFSETQ. The source of this sequence is a human donor in a cohort sampled during active COVID-19. Sequenced input: peripheral blood. This chain uses TRBV5-1 with TRBJ1-3; D is unresolved. DNA of the CDR3: TGCGCCAGCAGCTTGTCCGGGGTCGCAGGAAACACCATATATTTT. As protein: CASSLSGVAGNTIYF.